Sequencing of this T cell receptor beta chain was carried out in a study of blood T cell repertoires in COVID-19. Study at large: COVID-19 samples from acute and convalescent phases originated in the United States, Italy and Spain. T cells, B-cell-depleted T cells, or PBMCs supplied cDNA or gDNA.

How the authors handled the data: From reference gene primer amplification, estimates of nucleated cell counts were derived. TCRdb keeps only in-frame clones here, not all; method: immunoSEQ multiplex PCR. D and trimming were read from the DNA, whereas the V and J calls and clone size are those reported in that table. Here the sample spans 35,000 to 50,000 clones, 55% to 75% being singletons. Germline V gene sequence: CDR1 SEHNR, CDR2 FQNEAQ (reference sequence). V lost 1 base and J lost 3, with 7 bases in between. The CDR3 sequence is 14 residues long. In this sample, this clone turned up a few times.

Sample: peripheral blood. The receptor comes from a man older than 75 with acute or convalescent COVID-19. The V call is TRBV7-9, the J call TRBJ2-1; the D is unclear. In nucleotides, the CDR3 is TGTGCCAGCAGCTTAGGTAACTACTACAATGAGCAGTTCTTC. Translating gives CASSLGNYYNEQFF. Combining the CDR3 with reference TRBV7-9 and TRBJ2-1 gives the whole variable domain DTGVSQNPRHKITKRGQNVTFRCDPISEHNRLYWYRQTLGQGPEFLTYFQNEAQLEKSRLLSDRFSAERPKGSFSTLEIQRTEQGDSAMYLCASSLGNYYNEQFFGPGTRLTVL.